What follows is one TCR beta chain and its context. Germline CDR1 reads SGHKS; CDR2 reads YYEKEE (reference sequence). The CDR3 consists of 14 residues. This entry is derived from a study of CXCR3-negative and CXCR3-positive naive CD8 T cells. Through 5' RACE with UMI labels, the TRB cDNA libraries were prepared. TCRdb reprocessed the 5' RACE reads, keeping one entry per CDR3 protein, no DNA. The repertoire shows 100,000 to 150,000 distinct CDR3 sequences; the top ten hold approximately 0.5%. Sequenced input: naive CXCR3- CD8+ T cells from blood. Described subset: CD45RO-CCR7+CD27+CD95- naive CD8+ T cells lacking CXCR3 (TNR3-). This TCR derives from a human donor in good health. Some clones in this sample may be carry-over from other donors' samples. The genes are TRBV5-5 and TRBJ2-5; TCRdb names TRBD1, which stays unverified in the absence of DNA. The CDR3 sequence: CASSSLGAPEAQYF.